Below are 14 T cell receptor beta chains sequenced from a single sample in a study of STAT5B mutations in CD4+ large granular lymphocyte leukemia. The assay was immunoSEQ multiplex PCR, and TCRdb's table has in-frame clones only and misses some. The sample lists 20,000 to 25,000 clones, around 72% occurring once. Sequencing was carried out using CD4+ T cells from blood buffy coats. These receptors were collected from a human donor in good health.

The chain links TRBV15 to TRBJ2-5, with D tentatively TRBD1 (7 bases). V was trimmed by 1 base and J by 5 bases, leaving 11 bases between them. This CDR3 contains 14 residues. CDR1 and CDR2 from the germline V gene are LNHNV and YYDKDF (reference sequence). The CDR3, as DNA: TGTGCCACCAGCAGAGGGACAGGAGGGGAGACCCAGTACTTC. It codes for CATSRGTGGETQYF. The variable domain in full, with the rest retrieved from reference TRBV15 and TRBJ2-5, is DAMVIQNPRYQVTQFGKPVTLSCSQTLNHNVMYWYQQKSSQAPKLLFHYYDKDFNNEADTPDNFQSRRPNTSFCFLDIRSPGLGDTAMYLCATSRGTGGETQYFGPGTRLLVL.

The CDR3 sequence: CASSGGGFNEQFF. The CDR3 DNA sequence: TGCGCCAGCAGCGGCGGCGGGTTCAATGAGCAGTTCTTC. The chain employs TRBV5-1 and TRBJ2-1, with D possibly matching TRBD2 (5 bases). The ends were cut back, 4 bases at V and 6 bases at J, with 11 bases in the middle. CDR3 length: 13 residues. The germline gives CDR1 SGHRS, CDR2 YFSETQ. Based on the CDR3 plus reference TRBV5-1 and TRBJ2-1, the full variable domain is KAGVTQTPRYLIKTRGQQVTLSCSPISGHRSVSWYQQTPGQGLQFLFEYFSETQRNKGNFPGRFSGRQFSNSRSEMNVSTLELGDSALYLCASSGGGFNEQFFGPGTRLTVL.

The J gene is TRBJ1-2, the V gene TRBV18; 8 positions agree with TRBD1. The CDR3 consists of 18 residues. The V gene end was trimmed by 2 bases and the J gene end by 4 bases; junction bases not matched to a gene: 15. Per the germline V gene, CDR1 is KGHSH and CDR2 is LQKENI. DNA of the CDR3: TGTGCCAGCTCACCAAATTCGGCAGGACAGGGCCACCCCTATGGCTACACCTTC. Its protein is CASSPNSAGQGHPYGYTF.

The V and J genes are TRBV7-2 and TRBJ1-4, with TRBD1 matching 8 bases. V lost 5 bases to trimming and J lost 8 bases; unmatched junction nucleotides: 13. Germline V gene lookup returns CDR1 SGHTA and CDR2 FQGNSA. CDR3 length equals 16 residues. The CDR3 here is CASSLSGGRGGEKLFF. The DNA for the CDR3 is TGTGCCAGCAGCCTCTCAGGGGGCAGGGGGGGGGAAAAACTGTTTTTT.

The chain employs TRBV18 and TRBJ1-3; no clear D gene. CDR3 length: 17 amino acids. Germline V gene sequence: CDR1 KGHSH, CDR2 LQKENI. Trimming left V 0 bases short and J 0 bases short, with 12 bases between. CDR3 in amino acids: CASSPPVGSSSGNTIYF. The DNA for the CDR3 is TGTGCCAGCTCACCACCGGTGGGGTCGAGCTCTGGAAACACCATATATTTT.

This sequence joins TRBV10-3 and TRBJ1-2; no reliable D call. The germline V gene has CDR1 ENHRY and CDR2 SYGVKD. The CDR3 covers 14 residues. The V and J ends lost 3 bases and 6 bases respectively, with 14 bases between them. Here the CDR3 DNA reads TGTGCCATCAGTGATATTAGTCGTCGAAATGGCTACACCTTC. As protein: CAISDISRRNGYTF.

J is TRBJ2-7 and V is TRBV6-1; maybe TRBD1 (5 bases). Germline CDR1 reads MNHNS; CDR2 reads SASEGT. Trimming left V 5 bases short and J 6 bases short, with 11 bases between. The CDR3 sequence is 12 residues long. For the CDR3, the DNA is TGTGCCAGCAGTTATATGGGGCGCGAGCAGTACTTC. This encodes CASSYMGREQYF.

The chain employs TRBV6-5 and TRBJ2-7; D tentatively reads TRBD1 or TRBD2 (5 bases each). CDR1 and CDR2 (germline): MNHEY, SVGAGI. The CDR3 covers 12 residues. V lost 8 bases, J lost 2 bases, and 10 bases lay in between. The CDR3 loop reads CASRDPPYEQYF. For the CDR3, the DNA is TGTGCCAGCCGGGACCCGCCCTACGAGCAGTACTTC.

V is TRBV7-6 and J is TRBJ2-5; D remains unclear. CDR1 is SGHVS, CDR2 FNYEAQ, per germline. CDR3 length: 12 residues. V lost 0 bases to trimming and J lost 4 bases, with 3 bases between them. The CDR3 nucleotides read TGTGCCAGCAGCTTAGCCGGAGAGACCCAGTACTTC. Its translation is CASSLAGETQYF.

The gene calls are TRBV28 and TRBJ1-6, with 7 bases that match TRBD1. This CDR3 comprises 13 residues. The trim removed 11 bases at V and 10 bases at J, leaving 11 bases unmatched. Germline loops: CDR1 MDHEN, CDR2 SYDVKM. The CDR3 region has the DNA TGTGCCTCCAGGGGGACGCTGCCCTCACCCCTCCACTTT. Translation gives CASRGTLPSPLHF.

The DNA for the CDR3 is TGTGCCAGCAGCTTCCGGCGGGACAGGGGAGGAGAGCAGTACTTC. This translates into CASSFRRDRGGEQYF. V usage is TRBV7-2 and J usage is TRBJ2-7, with TRBD1 matching over 10 bases. Trimming took 3 bases from V and 7 from J; bases not matched to a gene: 9. CDR1 is SGHTA, CDR2 FQGNSA, per germline. CDR3 size: 15 residues.

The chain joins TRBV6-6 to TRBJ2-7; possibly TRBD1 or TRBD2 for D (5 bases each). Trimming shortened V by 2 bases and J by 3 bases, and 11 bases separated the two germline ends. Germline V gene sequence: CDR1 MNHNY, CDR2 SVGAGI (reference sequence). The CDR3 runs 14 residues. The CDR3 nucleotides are TGTGCCAGCAGTTACGACGGGGCTCGCTACGAGCAGTACTTC. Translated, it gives CASSYDGARYEQYF.

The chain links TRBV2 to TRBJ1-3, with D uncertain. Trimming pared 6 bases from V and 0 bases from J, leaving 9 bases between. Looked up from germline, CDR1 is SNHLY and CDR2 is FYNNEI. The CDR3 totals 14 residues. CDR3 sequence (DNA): TGTGCCAGCAGACCCGAGGCCTCTGGAAACACCATATATTTT. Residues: CASRPEASGNTIYF. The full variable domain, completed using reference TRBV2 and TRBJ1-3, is EPEVTQTPSHQVTQMGQEVILRCVPISNHLYFYWYRQILGQKVEFLVSFYNNEISEKSEIFDDQFSVERPDGSNFTLKIRSTKLEDSAMYFCASRPEASGNTIYFGEGSWLTVV.

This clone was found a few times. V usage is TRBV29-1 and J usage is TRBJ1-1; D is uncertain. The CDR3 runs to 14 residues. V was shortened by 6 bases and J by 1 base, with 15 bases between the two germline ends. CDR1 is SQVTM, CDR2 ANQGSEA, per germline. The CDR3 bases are TGCAGCGTCCGGGATCCTTCCAAGAACACTGAAGCTTTCTTT. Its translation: CSVRDPSKNTEAFF.